These T cell receptor beta chains were read from a single sample in a study of early T cells in non-severe SARS-CoV-2 infection. One entry per CDR3 protein, called by TCRdb with MiXCR from the 5' RACE reads. The sample has tens of thousands of distinct CDR3 sequences, about 13% seen once; the top ten hold about 1%. The sequenced material came from whole blood. The source of these receptors is an adult who was a healthcare worker with PCR-confirmed SARS-CoV-2 infection or an uninfected control (not recorded which). CDR3s include the opening cysteine and the closing phenylalanine or tryptophan. A D gene is named only where the DNA matches it firmly. The listing skips clone size in some rows; elsewhere it reads once, few, many or a size class.

>few|TRBV28|NA|TRBJ2-5
TGTGCCAGCAGGGATCCGGGAAAAGAGACCCAGTACTTC
CASRDPGKETQYF
>few|TRBV29-1|NA|TRBJ2-2
TGCAGCGTTAGTTCCAGTGCATACACCGGGGAGCTGTTTTTT
CSVSSSAYTGELFF
>few|TRBV7-2|TRBD1|TRBJ2-1
TGTGCCGGACGAAGGGACAGGGGAACTTACAATGAGCAGTTCTTC
CAGRRDRGTYNEQFF
>NA|TRBV9|TRBD1|TRBJ1-5
TGTGCCAGCAGCGTAGGAGGGGGCGGCAATCAGCCCCAGCATTTT
CASSVGGGGNQPQHF
>NA|TRBV14|NA|TRBJ1-2
TGTGCCAGCAGCCAAGTCGCTGACTATGGCTACACCTTC
CASSQVADYGYTF
>NA|TRBV10-3|TRBD2|TRBJ2-3
TGTGCCCTCAGTGAGCCGGGACTAGCGGGAGCCACAGATACGCAGTATTTT
CALSEPGLAGATDTQYF
>NA|TRBV7-2|NA|TRBJ2-5
TGTGCCAGCAGCCAAGTATCACCGTTCGAGACCCAGTACTTC
CASSQVSPFETQYF
>few|TRBV13|TRBD2|TRBJ2-2
TGTGCCAGCAGCTTAGGCCGGGGGGACACCGGGGAGCTGTTTTTT
CASSLGRGDTGELFF
>few|TRBV28|NA|TRBJ1-2
TGTGCCAGCACCGGAACCTATGGCTACACCTTC
CASTGTYGYTF
>few|TRBV12-3/TRBV12-4|NA|TRBJ1-2
TGTGCCAGCAGTTTTTATCCTGAAGATGGCTACACCTTC
CASSFYPEDGYTF
>few|TRBV20-1|NA|TRBJ1-2
TGCAGTGCCGTCGACAGATTAGACTATGGCTACACCTTC
CSAVDRLDYGYTF
>NA|TRBV5-1|TRBD1|TRBJ1-2
TGCGCCAGCAGCCCTGGGACAGGGAATGTGTATGGCTACACCTTC
CASSPGTGNVYGYTF
>few|TRBV20-1|NA|TRBJ1-3
TGCAGTGCTAGAGATGGGCAGAAGGGAAACACCATATATTTT
CSARDGQKGNTIYF
>many|TRBV12-3/TRBV12-4|NA|TRBJ2-7
TGTGCCAGCAAGTTGGGTCCAAGTACACACGAGCAGTACTTC
CASKLGPSTHEQYF
>few|TRBV19|NA|TRBJ2-1
TGTGCCAGTAGTCCTCTGAGCAGCTCCTACAATGAGCAGTTCTTC
CASSPLSSSYNEQFF
>many|TRBV7-2|TRBD2|TRBJ2-1
TGTGCCAGCAGCTTAGTAGGGACTAGCAATGAGCAGTTCTTC
CASSLVGTSNEQFF
>many|TRBV27|TRBD2|TRBJ2-7
TGTGCCAGCAGTTTGACTAGCGGGAGAAGGTCCGAGCAGTACTTC
CASSLTSGRRSEQYF
>few|TRBV28|NA|TRBJ2-7
TGTGCCAGCAGTGATAGGTCTAGAGGCTACGAGCAGTACTTC
CASSDRSRGYEQYF
>few|TRBV5-1|NA|TRBJ2-5
TGCGCCAGCAGCCGGTTAGGAGAGACCCAGTACTTC
CASSRLGETQYF
>many|TRBV7-2|TRBD1|TRBJ1-6
TGTGCCAGCGGGACAGGGGGCTCCTATAATTCACCCCTCCACTTT
CASGTGGSYNSPLHF
>many|TRBV6-6|NA|TRBJ1-3
TGTGCCAGCAGTTACTTGGGCAGACTAAGCTCTGGAAACACCATATATTTT
CASSYLGRLSSGNTIYF
>many|TRBV7-9|NA|TRBJ2-2
TGTGCCAGCAGACACGGGACCGTGAACACCGGGGAGCTGTTTTTT
CASRHGTVNTGELFF
>few|TRBV6-5|NA|TRBJ1-2
TGTGCCAGCAGTTATGGGACGTTGCGTGGCTACACCTTC
CASSYGTLRGYTF
>NA|TRBV12-3/TRBV12-4|TRBD1|TRBJ2-7
TGTGCCAGCAGTTTAGGAGGGGGCGCGATTGAGCAGTACTTC
CASSLGGGAIEQYF
>many|TRBV20-1|NA|TRBJ2-3
TGCAGTGCACCATGGACAGATACGCAGTATTTT
CSAPWTDTQYF
>NA|TRBV15|NA|TRBJ1-1
TGTGCCACCAGCAGAGGGATTTTGGACAGTGAAGCTTTCTTT
CATSRGILDSEAFF
>NA|TRBV10-3|NA|TRBJ2-7
TGTGCCATCAGTGAGAAAGGGGGGCCAAAGAACTACGAGCAGTACTTC
CAISEKGGPKNYEQYF
>many|TRBV28|NA|TRBJ2-7
TGTGCCAGCAGTAGGGGGGACGAGCAGTACTTC
CASSRGDEQYF
>many|TRBV9|NA|TRBJ2-1
TGTGCCAGCAGCGTAGTCGGAGTAGGAAGCAATGAGCAGTTCTTC
CASSVVGVGSNEQFF
>many|TRBV28|NA|TRBJ2-3
TGTGCCAGCCCCCCAAGTTTAGCGGCTCCTAGCACAGATACGCAGTATTTT
CASPPSLAAPSTDTQYF
>NA|TRBV29-1|NA|TRBJ1-1
TGCAGCGCCCAGGGAAACACTGAAGCTTTCTTT
CSAQGNTEAFF
>many|TRBV30|NA|TRBJ2-7
TGTGCCTGGAGAGTTGCTGGGGTGGGCTACGAGCAGTACTTC
CAWRVAGVGYEQYF
>NA|TRBV6-2/TRBV6-3|TRBD2|TRBJ2-1
TGTGCCAGCACCTTCGGCGGTAGCGGGAGGGCCGGGGATGAGCAGTTCTTC
CASTFGGSGRAGDEQFF
>NA|TRBV12-3/TRBV12-4|NA|TRBJ1-3
TGTGCCAGCAGCGGGACACTCGGAAACACCATATATTTT
CASSGTLGNTIYF
>NA|TRBV18|TRBD1|TRBJ1-2
TGTGCCAGCTCACAGGGAAGGACAGGGAACTATGGCTACACCTTC
CASSQGRTGNYGYTF
>many|TRBV15|TRBD1|TRBJ2-1
TGTGCCACCAGCAGGGACAGGGGTACCTACAATGAGCAGTTCTTC
CATSRDRGTYNEQFF
>many|TRBV28|NA|TRBJ2-2
TGTGCCAGCAGTTTAGGCAGGGCGAACACCGGGGAGCTGTTTTTT
CASSLGRANTGELFF
>NA|TRBV28|NA|TRBJ1-2
TGTGCCAGCAGTTTTGGTGGGTCCTATGGCTACACCTTC
CASSFGGSYGYTF
>many|TRBV18|NA|TRBJ1-1
TGTGCCAGCTCAGAAGTACACCAGAACACTGAAGCTTTCTTT
CASSEVHQNTEAFF